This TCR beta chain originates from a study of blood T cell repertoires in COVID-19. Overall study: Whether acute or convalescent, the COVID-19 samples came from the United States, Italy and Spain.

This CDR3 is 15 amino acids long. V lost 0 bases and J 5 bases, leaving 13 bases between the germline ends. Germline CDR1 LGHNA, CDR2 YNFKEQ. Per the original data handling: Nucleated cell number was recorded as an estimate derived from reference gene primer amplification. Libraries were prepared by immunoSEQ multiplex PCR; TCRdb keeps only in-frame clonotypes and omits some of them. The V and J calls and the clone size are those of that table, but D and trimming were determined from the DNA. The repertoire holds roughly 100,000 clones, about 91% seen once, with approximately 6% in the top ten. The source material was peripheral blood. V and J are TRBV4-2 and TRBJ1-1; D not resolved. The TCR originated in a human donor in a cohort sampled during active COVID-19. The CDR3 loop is CASSQDAGTVTEAFF. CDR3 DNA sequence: TGTGCCAGCAGCCAAGACGCGGGTACCGTAACTGAAGCTTTCTTT.